The entry below describes one TCR beta chain. Its antigen is undetermined. This sample stems from a study of OX40 agonist ivuxolimab in advanced cancers. Study-wide context: Patients received ivuxolimab, an intravenous treatment, every 2 weeks at 0.01 to 10 mg/kg. Of mixed ages from about 23 to 79 and averaging approximately 60 years, the group was about 80% male.

Findings and caveats of the study: In general, CD8+ T cells held more expanded clones than CD4+ did, on average.

Sequencing was performed with immunoSEQ multiplex PCR; in TCRdb, only in-frame clones are kept and a portion is missing. The sample contains approximately 76,000 clones, 85% of which appear only once. The TCR was taken from an adult with an advanced solid tumor such as melanoma, head and neck, liver or kidney cancer. The sequencing used CD4+ or CD8+ T cells sorted from blood, collected in a trial of the OX40 agonist ivuxolimab.

DNA of the CDR3: TGTGCCAGCAGCCTGGGACCAGTCACAGATACGCAGTATTTT. Its protein is CASSLGPVTDTQYF. V gene TRBV7-2 combines with J gene TRBJ2-3; D is possibly TRBD1 or TRBD2 (5 bases each). CDR1 and CDR2 from the germline V gene are SGHTA and FQGNSA. Trimming removed 5 bases at V and 2 bases at J, with 11 bases between. The CDR3 runs 14 residues.